This TCR beta chain was retrieved from a study of control samples from healthy donors and cancer patients. Here immunoSEQ multiplex PCR was the method, and the copy in TCRdb shows in-frame clones only, minus some. The sample has 170,000 or so clones, approximately 94% seen once. Germline values: CDR1 MNHNS, CDR2 SASEGT. Trimming took 1 base from V and 3 from J, leaving 10 bases between them. The CDR3 consists of 15 residues. This receptor was obtained from a woman aged 35 to 49 in good health. Source material: blood. This chain uses TRBV6-1 with TRBJ1-5, with D possibly matching TRBD1 (6 bases). CDR3 bases: TGTGCCAGCAGTGAAGGACAGGCTCACAATCAGCCCCAGCATTTT. This codes for CASSEGQAHNQPQHF.